Listed below are T cell receptor beta chains from one sample, sequenced in a study of T cells after yellow fever vaccination. TCRdb reprocessed the 5' RACE reads with MiXCR, giving one entry per CDR3 protein. The sample holds around 49,000 distinct CDR3 sequences, 6% to 7% seen once. The source was CD8+ T cells not binding an NS4B(214-222) dextramer, sorted from PBMCs, collected 45 days after the yellow fever booster vaccination. The source is a man aged 25 to 45 who received the YFV17D yellow fever vaccine. The conserved cysteine and the conserved F or W are not part of the CDR3 here. The order of the fields is V gene, J gene, CDR3 protein.

v_call: TRBV24-1
j_call: TRBJ2-7
cdr3_aa: ATSDPGGHEQY

v_call: TRBV12-3/TRBV12-4
j_call: TRBJ2-6
cdr3_aa: ASSLLGHHNPANVLT

v_call: TRBV12-3/TRBV12-4
j_call: TRBJ2-3
cdr3_aa: ASSPDHTDTQY

v_call: TRBV28
j_call: TRBJ2-5
cdr3_aa: ASSQGEGLETQY

v_call: TRBV10-3
j_call: TRBJ2-2
cdr3_aa: AIRGLAEDSNTGELF

v_call: TRBV10-1
j_call: TRBJ2-7
cdr3_aa: ASSAGPPYEQY

v_call: TRBV6-5
j_call: TRBJ2-5
cdr3_aa: ASSLLQGGSETQY

v_call: TRBV20-1
j_call: TRBJ2-7
cdr3_aa: SAGTGGSEQY

v_call: TRBV21-1
j_call: TRBJ2-3
cdr3_aa: ASSTDQDTQY

v_call: TRBV13
j_call: TRBJ2-1
cdr3_aa: ASSFTGQDLGLNNEQF

v_call: TRBV20-1
j_call: TRBJ2-6
cdr3_aa: SARKPSPTANVLT

v_call: TRBV5-4
j_call: TRBJ1-2
cdr3_aa: ASSTKGDYGYT

v_call: TRBV20-1
j_call: TRBJ2-1
cdr3_aa: SAMGQVPSHYNEQF

v_call: TRBV15
j_call: TRBJ1-3
cdr3_aa: ATSPGNTIY

v_call: TRBV7-9
j_call: TRBJ2-5
cdr3_aa: ASSMGVIGRKQETQY

v_call: TRBV12-3/TRBV12-4
j_call: TRBJ2-1
cdr3_aa: ASTSAGGNEQF

v_call: TRBV14
j_call: TRBJ2-1
cdr3_aa: ASSQGVTSASEQF

v_call: TRBV20-1
j_call: TRBJ1-5
cdr3_aa: SARDVSSPQPQH

v_call: TRBV6-2/TRBV6-3
j_call: TRBJ2-1
cdr3_aa: ASSLTGGTYNEQF

v_call: TRBV5-1
j_call: TRBJ2-1
cdr3_aa: ASIFPSGRADEQF

v_call: TRBV6-2/TRBV6-3
j_call: TRBJ2-2
cdr3_aa: ASDNTGELF

v_call: TRBV11-3
j_call: TRBJ2-5
cdr3_aa: ASSLGTSHQETQY

v_call: TRBV9
j_call: TRBJ2-3
cdr3_aa: ASSAGTGSDTQY

v_call: TRBV27
j_call: TRBJ2-3
cdr3_aa: ASRSPGGEDTQY

v_call: TRBV12-3/TRBV12-4
j_call: TRBJ2-3
cdr3_aa: ASSLLAGLALADTQY

v_call: TRBV6-1
j_call: TRBJ1-5
cdr3_aa: ASSGWTGGNQPQH

v_call: TRBV20-1
j_call: TRBJ1-4
cdr3_aa: SASYPAGANEKLF

v_call: TRBV20-1
j_call: TRBJ2-2
cdr3_aa: SAREAGAGAGELF

v_call: TRBV7-8
j_call: TRBJ2-1
cdr3_aa: ASGRAGNEQF

v_call: TRBV9
j_call: TRBJ2-3
cdr3_aa: ASSAATQDPTDTQY

v_call: TRBV7-3
j_call: TRBJ2-1
cdr3_aa: ASSLAVRDGEQF

v_call: TRBV14
j_call: TRBJ2-1
cdr3_aa: ASSQYRSSYNEQF

v_call: TRBV15
j_call: TRBJ2-1
cdr3_aa: ATSRERGGVYNEQF

v_call: TRBV11-2
j_call: TRBJ2-7
cdr3_aa: ASSLRFGLTSGSGNEQY

v_call: TRBV5-6
j_call: TRBJ2-1
cdr3_aa: ASSPVYNEQF

v_call: TRBV7-8
j_call: TRBJ2-1
cdr3_aa: ASSFLPPGAIIKDNEQF

v_call: TRBV7-2
j_call: TRBJ2-7
cdr3_aa: ASSLGVGDSYEQY

v_call: TRBV5-1
j_call: TRBJ2-7
cdr3_aa: ASSLTGTGFYEQY

v_call: TRBV9
j_call: TRBJ2-1
cdr3_aa: ASSVATIRDTIEQF

v_call: TRBV5-1
j_call: TRBJ2-7
cdr3_aa: ASSPGQGAVEQY

v_call: TRBV24-1
j_call: TRBJ2-7
cdr3_aa: ATSDLRSAGVTSYEQY

v_call: TRBV4-2
j_call: TRBJ2-2
cdr3_aa: ASSHGTSGRAGGELF

v_call: TRBV6-2/TRBV6-3
j_call: TRBJ2-1
cdr3_aa: ASSTGLAGDPAYNEQF

v_call: TRBV29-1
j_call: TRBJ2-3
cdr3_aa: SVDSLDTQY

v_call: TRBV11-2
j_call: TRBJ2-2
cdr3_aa: ASSLTSTGELF

v_call: TRBV20-1
j_call: TRBJ1-3
cdr3_aa: SAREGYSSGNTIY

v_call: TRBV9
j_call: TRBJ2-1
cdr3_aa: ASSPYLGSSYNEQF

v_call: TRBV3-1
j_call: TRBJ2-3
cdr3_aa: ASSASGYTDTQY